These 9 T cell receptor beta chains were all obtained from the same sample, sequenced in a study of identical twins. TCRdb fed the 5' RACE reads into MiXCR, producing one record per CDR3 protein. The sample records more than 400,000 distinct CDR3 sequences, about 16% being singletons. Another study also made use of these data, one on yellow fever vaccine responses in identical twins.

The sequenced sample was CD4+ T cells sorted from blood. These receptors all come from a woman between 18 and 29 years old in good health.

This clonotype was seen a handful of times. J is TRBJ2-5 and V is TRBV7-8; 7 positions agree with TRBD2. Looked up from germline, CDR1 is SGHVS and CDR2 is FQNEAQ. This CDR3 is 17 amino acids long. V lost 5 bases and J lost 2; bases outside the gene matches: 14. CDR3: CASSHKGGARPQETQYF. The CDR3 nucleotides are TGTGCCAGCAGCCATAAGGGAGGGGCGCGTCCACAAGAGACCCAGTACTTC.

Only a few counts were recorded for this clonotype. The chain is built from TRBV3-1 and TRBJ1-3, with 9 bases fitting TRBD1. From germline, CDR1 is LGHDT and CDR2 YNNKEL (reference sequence). The CDR3 length is 14 residues. J lost 2 bases, V lost 4 bases, and 0 bases had no gene match. CDR3 bases: TGTGCCAGCAGCCGGACAGGGGCTGGAAACACCATATATTTT. Its protein product is CASSRTGAGNTIYF.

The chain uses TRBV20-1 and TRBJ2-3; D remains ambiguous. Trimming stripped 0 bases from V and 0 bases from J, with 7 bases between. Per germline, CDR1 DFQATT and CDR2 SNEGSKA (reference sequence). The CDR3 spans 14 residues. The CDR3 DNA is TGCAGTGCTAGAGATCGTAGGAGCACAGATACGCAGTATTTT. Protein sequence: CSARDRRSTDTQYF.

This chain connects TRBV3-1 to TRBJ2-1; D not resolved. V lost 5 bases, J lost 8 bases, and 10 bases lay in between. CDR1 and CDR2 (germline): LGHDT, YNNKEL (reference sequence). The CDR3 runs to 12 residues. The chain's CDR3 is CASSESVDEQFF. The CDR3 bases are TGTGCCAGCAGCGAGTCAGTGGATGAGCAGTTCTTC.

Concerning this clonotype: Germline and junction disagree at one end, which may indicate a read error. The chain carries TRBV5-1 and TRBJ2-1, with 16 positions matching TRBD2. The germline gives CDR1 SGHRS, CDR2 YFSETQ. The CDR3 runs 18 residues. The CDR3 DNA is TGCGTCAGCAGCTCGGGACTAGCGGGAGGGGGTCCCTACAATGAGCAGTTCTTC. Protein sequence: CVSSSGLAGGGPYNEQFF.

The CDR3 here is CASSPRELDTEAFF. The CDR3 bases are TGTGCCAGCAGTCCACGGGAGCTGGACACTGAAGCTTTCTTT. The rearrangement links TRBV12-3 or TRBV12-4 to TRBJ1-1; no definite D call. The CDR3 consists of 14 residues. V lost 5 bases, J lost 3 bases, and 13 bases lay in between.

The rearrangement joins TRBV3-1 to TRBJ2-3, with 10 nucleotides matching TRBD2. This CDR3 has 17 residues. Per germline, CDR1 LGHDT and CDR2 YNNKEL (reference sequence). The junction had 11 bases not matched to a gene; V was cut back by 3 bases and J by 5 bases. DNA of the CDR3: TGTGCCAGCAGCCACTCCACCAGCGGGAGGGCGGTAGATACGCAGTATTTT. Its protein is CASSHSTSGRAVDTQYF.

Ten or more counts support this clonotype. V gene TRBV15 combines with J gene TRBJ2-1, with 8 bases fitting TRBD2. With 0 bases clipped from V and 5 bases from J, the junction kept 6 bases outside the gene matches. The CDR3 spans 16 residues. The germline V gene has CDR1 LNHNV and CDR2 YYDKDF (reference sequence). The CDR3: CATSRDSGTRHNEQFF. CDR3 nucleotide sequence: TGTGCCACCAGCAGAGATTCTGGGACTAGACACAATGAGCAGTTCTTC.

This chain connects TRBV7-9 to TRBJ1-2; D ambiguous. CDR3 length: 12 residues. Trimming shortened V by 3 bases and J by 8 bases, and 10 bases separated the two germline ends. Germline CDR1 SEHNR, CDR2 FQNEAQ (reference sequence). As DNA, the CDR3 is TGTGCCAGCAGCTTTACAGAAATCGGCTACACCTTC. It codes for CASSFTEIGYTF.